One sample yielded the 26 T cell receptor beta chains listed below, sequenced in a study of cytomegalovirus exposure and HLA in healthy donors. The PCR had 60 Vbeta and 13 Jbeta primers. Generated by immunoSEQ multiplex PCR, the TCRdb table keeps only in-frame clones and is missing some. The sample carries about 170,000 clones, 77% recorded once. Specimen: PBMCs. Receptors were obtained from a female donor in good health and CMV-seronegative.

The chain couples TRBV6-1 to TRBJ2-1; weak D call: TRBD1 (6 bases). The CDR3 is made up of 14 amino acids. Trimming shortened V by 10 bases and J by 2 bases, and 15 bases separated the two germline ends. Germline CDR1 MNHNS, CDR2 SASEGT. In nucleotides, the CDR3 is TGTGCCACCAATTGGGGGCCTACCTACAATGAGCAGTTCTTC. Translation gives CATNWGPTYNEQFF.

The gene calls are TRBV30 and TRBJ2-2; 7 nucleotides agree with TRBD2. The germline V gene encodes CDR1 GTSNPN and CDR2 SVGIG (reference sequence). The CDR3 contains 14 residues. Trimming removed 3 bases from V and 4 bases from J; junction bases left unmatched: 5. CDR3 sequence (DNA): TGTGCCTGGAGATTCGGGACTACCACCGGGGAGCTGTTTTTT. Translated: CAWRFGTTTGELFF.

The chain employs TRBV6-6 and TRBJ2-7; 14 bases map to TRBD2. CDR3 length: 15 amino acids. The trim removed 0 bases at V and 6 bases at J, leaving 1 base unmatched. Germline V gives CDR1 MNHNY, CDR2 SVGAGI (reference sequence). The CDR3 loop reads CASSYSTSGGAEQYF. The CDR3 DNA reads TGTGCCAGCAGTTACTCGACTAGCGGGGGGGCCGAGCAGTACTTC.

This clone occurred a few times. The chain combines TRBV5-6 with TRBJ1-2; TRBD1 agrees at 11 bases. The CDR3 extends over 17 amino acids. The germline V gene has CDR1 SGHDT and CDR2 YYEEEE. V was clipped by 1 base and J by 0 bases; unmatched bases: 5. The CDR3 here is CASSLMGQGDTNYGYTF. The CDR3 region has the DNA TGTGCCAGCAGCTTGATGGGACAGGGGGATACTAACTATGGCTACACCTTC.

The J gene is TRBJ1-2, the V gene TRBV2; maybe TRBD1 (6 bases). The CDR3 loop spans 16 amino acids. Germline loops: CDR1 SNHLY, CDR2 FYNNEI. V dropped 6 bases and J dropped 5 bases, with 22 bases sitting between them. CDR3 coding DNA: TGTGCCAGCAGAGGCGCATCCAGGGGAGTTAGATATGGCTACACCTTC. Translation: CASRGASRGVRYGYTF. Looking up the rest from reference TRBV2 and TRBJ1-2 gives the full variable domain: EPEVTQTPSHQVTQMGQEVILRCVPISNHLYFYWYRQILGQKVEFLVSFYNNEISEKSEIFDDQFSVERPDGSNFTLKIRSTKLEDSAMYFCASRGASRGVRYGYTFGSGTRLTVV.

V gene TRBV7-9 combines with J gene TRBJ2-5; D possibly corresponds to TRBD1 (6 bases). Trimming stripped 4 bases from V and 2 bases from J, with 8 bases between. The CDR3 is 13 residues long. In germline, CDR1 is SEHNR, CDR2 FQNEAQ (reference sequence). The DNA of the CDR3 is TGTGCCAGCAGCTCGGACAGTCAAGAGACCCAGTACTTC. Translation: CASSSDSQETQYF.

The rearrangement uses TRBV19 and TRBJ2-1; D remains unclear. The CDR3 runs 14 residues. V lost 0 bases to trimming and J lost 6 bases, with 9 bases between them. CDR1 is LNHDA, CDR2 SQIVND, per germline (reference sequence). The CDR3 is CASSIEVAFNEQFF. The CDR3 coding sequence is TGTGCCAGTAGTATAGAGGTGGCCTTCAATGAGCAGTTCTTC.

V and J are TRBV7-2 and TRBJ1-2; D ambiguous. Trimming took 3 bases from V and 5 from J, leaving 22 bases between them. CDR3 length: 17 amino acids. Per the germline V gene, CDR1 is SGHTA and CDR2 is FQGNSA. CDR3 sequence (DNA): TGTGCCAGCAGCTTCGATACAGCCCCTGCCGGGAGGTATGGCTACACCTTC. Protein product: CASSFDTAPAGRYGYTF.

This chain links TRBV4-1 with TRBJ1-1; 7 nucleotides line up with TRBD1. The V and J ends lost 4 bases and 2 bases, in that order; junction bases with no gene match: 7. Germline V lookup: CDR1 MGHRA, CDR2 YSYEKL. The CDR3 totals 15 residues. CDR3 sequence (DNA): TGCGCCAGCAGCCTGACTTGGACAGGAAACACTGAAGCTTTCTTT. Translated: CASSLTWTGNTEAFF.

The chain couples TRBV4-1 to TRBJ2-7, with 12 bases matching TRBD2. This CDR3 has 17 residues. Germline V lookup: CDR1 MGHRA, CDR2 YSYEKL. Trimming cost V 4 bases and J 0 bases; bases outside gene matches: 7. CDR3 amino acids: CASSPGTSGSLSYEQYF. The DNA for the CDR3 is TGCGCCAGCAGCCCCGGGACTAGCGGGTCCCTCTCCTACGAGCAGTACTTC.

The genes are TRBV28 and TRBJ1-1; D is perhaps TRBD1 (6 bases). This CDR3 has 17 residues. V was trimmed by 4 bases and J by 3 bases, leaving 21 bases between them. Germline V gene sequence: CDR1 MDHEN, CDR2 SYDVKM. This CDR3 is CASSSPPGVWVHTEAFF. In DNA, the CDR3 is TGTGCCAGCAGTTCGCCCCCAGGGGTGTGGGTTCACACTGAAGCTTTCTTT.

This rearrangement joins TRBV5-1 to TRBJ1-4; no definite D call. The V and J ends lost 2 bases and 4 bases respectively, with 12 bases between them. CDR3 length equals 15 residues. Germline CDR1 and CDR2: SGHRS and YFSETQ. The CDR3 coding sequence is TGCGCCAGCAGCTTAGGGTTCGGGATTAATGAAAAACTGTTTTTT. Translated, it gives CASSLGFGINEKLFF. Variable domain in full (rest from reference TRBV5-1 and TRBJ1-4): KAGVTQTPRYLIKTRGQQVTLSCSPISGHRSVSWYQQTPGQGLQFLFEYFSETQRNKGNFPGRFSGRQFSNSRSEMNVSTLELGDSALYLCASSLGFGINEKLFFGSGTQLSVL.

This sequence joins TRBV18 and TRBJ1-1; D is unclear. The length of the CDR3 is 14 residues. Germline V gene sequence: CDR1 KGHSH, CDR2 LQKENI. Trimming stripped 3 bases from V and 1 base from J, with 9 bases between. The CDR3 here is CASSPRFSNTEAFF. CDR3 nucleotide sequence: TGTGCCAGCTCACCGAGGTTCTCGAACACTGAAGCTTTCTTT.

This clone was detected a few times. V usage is TRBV11-3 and J usage is TRBJ2-2; possible D gene TRBD1, 6 bases. Germline V lookup: CDR1 SGHNT, CDR2 YENEEA. Trimming pared 5 bases from V and 1 base from J, leaving 14 bases between. The CDR3 runs to 16 residues. DNA for the CDR3: TGTGCCAGCAGCGGTACAGGGAGAAGGAACACCGGGGAGCTGTTTTTT. This sequence encodes CASSGTGRRNTGELFF.

The V and J genes are TRBV18 and TRBJ2-3; D possibly corresponds to TRBD2 (6 bases). This CDR3 is 16 amino acids long. CDR1 and CDR2 (germline): KGHSH, LQKENI. V was cut by 4 bases and J by 12 bases, with 26 bases left in between. The CDR3 DNA reads TGTGCCAGCTCACTCGGTCTGGAGGGGCTCTACCTCCGACAGTATTTT. It specifies CASSLGLEGLYLRQYF. The variable domain in full, completed from reference TRBV18 and TRBJ2-3, reads NAGVMQNPRHLVRRRGQEARLRCSPMKGHSHVYWYRQLPEEGLKFMVYLQKENIIDESGMPKERFSAEFPKEGPSILRIQQVVRGDSAAYFCASSLGLEGLYLRQYFGPGTRLTVL.

This clone has only a few counts. This sequence joins TRBV7-9 and TRBJ1-1; D is possibly TRBD1 (6 bases). In germline, CDR1 is SEHNR, CDR2 FQNEAQ (reference sequence). CDR3 size: 15 residues. V gave up 2 bases and J gave up 0 bases, with 10 bases separating them. CDR3 in amino acids: CASSLSGQVNTEAFF. Written as DNA, the CDR3 is TGTGCCAGCAGCTTATCGGGACAAGTGAACACTGAAGCTTTCTTT.

This chain links TRBV27 with TRBJ2-1; 16 positions agree with TRBD2. Germline assignment: CDR1 MNHEY and CDR2 SMNVEV (reference sequence). CDR3 length: 17 residues. The V gene end was trimmed by 3 bases and the J gene end by 8 bases; junction bases not matched to a gene: 7. The CDR3 region is CASSFLPGLAGGDEQFF. DNA for the CDR3: TGTGCCAGCAGTTTCCTTCCGGGACTAGCGGGAGGGGATGAGCAGTTCTTC.

This chain connects TRBV13 to TRBJ2-7, with 7 positions matching TRBD2. CDR3 length: 15 residues. Looked up from germline, CDR1 is PRHDT and CDR2 is FYEKMQ (reference sequence). Trimming at V came to 1 base and at J to 2 bases, leaving 5 bases not matched to a gene. CDR3 sequence: CASSLESSGAYEQYF. CDR3 DNA: TGTGCCAGCAGCTTAGAGTCCAGCGGGGCCTACGAGCAGTACTTC.

The V call is TRBV14, the J call TRBJ2-1; 9 bases match TRBD2. The CDR3 consists of 15 residues. V dropped 4 bases and J dropped 6; count of bases not matched to a gene: 7. Germline CDR1 reads SGHDN; CDR2 reads FVKESK. DNA for the CDR3: TGTGCCAGCAGCCCCCTGGCGGGAGGGTTCAATGAGCAGTTCTTC. This sequence encodes CASSPLAGGFNEQFF.

The chain couples TRBV9 to TRBJ2-5, with 12 positions matching TRBD2. The V gene's germline CDR1 is SGDLS and CDR2 YYNGEE. After removal of 3 bases from V and 2 bases from J, the junction contained 8 bases not matched to a gene. CDR3 length equals 17 residues. The CDR3 nucleotides read TGTGCCAGCAGCGGAGGAGTACTAGCGGGAGGTCAAGAGACCCAGTACTTC. This gives the protein CASSGGVLAGGQETQYF.

This sequence joins TRBV7-2 and TRBJ2-1; 13 nucleotides line up with TRBD2. The V and J ends lost 2 bases and 3 bases, in that order; junction bases with no gene match: 4. This CDR3 is built from 17 residues. CDR1 and CDR2 from the germline V gene are SGHTA and FQGNSA. CDR3 coding DNA: TGTGCCAGCAGCTTACCCAGACTAGCGGGAGGCTACAATGAGCAGTTCTTC. Translation: CASSLPRLAGGYNEQFF.

CDR3 loop: CASGRTLTYEQYF. For the CDR3, the DNA is TGTGCCAGCGGCAGGACACTAACCTACGAGCAGTACTTC. The genes are TRBV2 and TRBJ2-7; D may be TRBD1 (5 bases). CDR1 SNHLY and CDR2 FYNNEI come from the germline V gene. The CDR3 is 13 amino acids. V was cut by 8 bases and J by 2 bases, with 13 bases left in between.

Concerning this clone: Other DNA sequences within the sample encode an identical CDR3. The rearrangement joins TRBV28 to TRBJ2-7; 12 positions agree with TRBD2. Germline V gene data show CDR1 as MDHEN and CDR2 as SYDVKM. The CDR3 loop spans 15 amino acids. The ends lost 5 bases at V and 1 base at J; junction bases unmatched: 3. The CDR3 spells CASSPGTSGSYEQYF. The CDR3 DNA reads as TGTGCCAGCAGTCCAGGGACTAGCGGGTCCTACGAGCAGTACTTC.

CDR3 region: CASSLDGDFITDTQYF. In DNA, the CDR3 is TGTGCCAGCAGTTTGGACGGGGACTTTATCACAGATACGCAGTATTTT. The chain employs TRBV28 and TRBJ2-3, with TRBD2 as a possible D gene (6 bases). Looked up from germline, CDR1 is MDHEN and CDR2 is SYDVKM. V was trimmed by 3 bases and J by 2 bases, leaving 15 bases between them. The CDR3 is 16 residues long.

This clone was found a few times. The chain carries TRBV7-6 and TRBJ1-4; D might be TRBD1 (6 bases). The V end lost 1 base, the J end lost 6 bases, and 12 bases lay between the germline ends. Germline CDR1 is SGHVS and CDR2 is FNYEAQ. This CDR3 is built from 15 residues. The DNA for the CDR3 is TGTGCCAGCAGCTTAGAGGGACACGGGGATGAAAAACTGTTTTTT. Translating gives CASSLEGHGDEKLFF. The entire variable domain, with the rest obtained from reference TRBV7-6 and TRBJ1-4, is as follows: GAGVSQSPRYKVTKRGQDVALRCDPISGHVSLYWYRQALGQGPEFLTYFNYEAQQDKSGLPNDRFSAERPEGSISTLTIQRTEQRDSAMYRCASSLEGHGDEKLFFGSGTQLSVL.

This clone appeared once. Other DNA sequences in this specimen translate into the identical CDR3. The chain's CDR3 is CASSRDRDGYTF. As DNA, the CDR3 is TGTGCCAGCAGCAGGGACAGGGATGGCTACACCTTC. This chain connects TRBV7-9 to TRBJ1-2, with 9 bases aligning to TRBD1. V dropped 5 bases and J dropped 6; count of bases not matched to a gene: 1. Germline values: CDR1 SEHNR, CDR2 FQNEAQ (reference sequence). CDR3 length equals 12 residues.